The 16 T cell receptor beta chains listed next were all sequenced from one sample in a study of blood T cell repertoires in COVID-19. TCRdb keeps only in-frame clones here, not all; method: immunoSEQ multiplex PCR. The sample holds approximately 120,000 clones, roughly 82% seen once. Source material: peripheral blood. The source of these receptors is an elderly woman with active or convalescent COVID-19.

The chain has TRBV7-3 and TRBJ2-1; TRBD2 is a possible D gene (6 bases). Looked up from germline, CDR1 is SGHTA and CDR2 is FQGTGA. Trimming removed 6 bases from V and 8 bases from J, with 20 bases in between. This CDR3 spans 15 amino acids. The CDR3 DNA reads TGTGCCAGCAGGCCACCGGGACTTACTTTGGATGAGCAGTTCTTC. Protein sequence: CASRPPGLTLDEQFF. Supplemented by reference TRBV7-3 and TRBJ2-1, the full variable domain reads GAGVSQTPSNKVTEKGKYVELRCDPISGHTALYWYRQSLGQGPEFLIYFQGTGAADDSGLPNDRFFAVRPEGSVSTLKIQRTERGDSAVYLCASRPPGLTLDEQFFGPGTRLTVL.

The rearrangement links TRBV7-9 to TRBJ1-2; a possible D gene is TRBD1 (6 bases). Germline V gene data show CDR1 as SEHNR and CDR2 as FQNEAQ (reference sequence). Deletions cut 2 bases from V and 5 bases from J, with 15 bases between. CDR3 length equals 15 residues. In DNA form, the CDR3 reads TGTGCCAGCAGCTTAATCCGCACAGGGCGATATGGCTACACCTTC. It is translated as CASSLIRTGRYGYTF.

J is TRBJ2-3 and V is TRBV3-1 (or the pseudogene TRBV3-2); D is unclear. V was cut by 4 bases and J by 1 base, with 6 bases left in between. The germline V gene encodes CDR1 LGHDT and CDR2 YNNKEL (reference sequence). The CDR3 covers 13 residues. CDR3 DNA: TGTGCCAGCAGCCGGCTCCGCACAGATACGCAGTATTTT. Translated, it gives CASSRLRTDTQYF.

This clone was detected a few times. J is TRBJ2-5 and V is TRBV18; 7 bases are a match to TRBD1. V was pared by 3 bases and J by 0 bases, with 1 base of the junction left unmatched. This CDR3 has 14 amino acids. Germline values: CDR1 KGHSH, CDR2 LQKENI. Written as DNA, the CDR3 is TGTGCCAGCTCACCCGGGACAGACCAAGAGACCCAGTACTTC. Its translation: CASSPGTDQETQYF.

This clone was seen once. The chain employs TRBV9 and TRBJ2-2, with a tentative D call TRBD1 (5 bases). Germline V gives CDR1 SGDLS, CDR2 YYNGEE. The CDR3 is 15 residues long. V was trimmed by 0 bases and J by 6 bases, leaving 12 bases between them. DNA of the CDR3: TGTGCCAGCAGCGTAGCTTCTGGGGCCCCCGGGGAGCTGTTTTTT. Translating it yields CASSVASGAPGELFF.

The chain links TRBV19 to TRBJ2-1; D is possibly TRBD2 (6 bases). Trimming took 5 bases from V and 4 from J, leaving 21 bases between them. Looked up from germline, CDR1 is LNHDA and CDR2 is SQIVND (reference sequence). This CDR3 is 17 amino acids long. CDR3 in DNA: TGTGCCAGTAGTCCAACCTTTGAACGGGGGATATACAATGAGCAGTTCTTC. Its translation: CASSPTFERGIYNEQFF. Complete variable domain (other parts from reference TRBV19 and TRBJ2-1): DGGITQSPKYLFRKEGQNVTLSCEQNLNHDAMYWYRQDPGQGLRLIYYSQIVNDFQKGDIAEGYSVSREKKESFPLTVTSAQKNPTAFYLCASSPTFERGIYNEQFFGPGTRLTVL.

The chain carries TRBV4-1 and TRBJ2-3; TRBD2 agrees at 9 bases. Germline loops: CDR1 MGHRA, CDR2 YSYEKL. CDR3 length: 15 amino acids. Trimming took 9 bases from V and 0 from J; bases not matched to a gene: 7. CDR3 coding DNA: TGCGCCAGTATGGTTACTAGCGGGAGCACAGATACGCAGTATTTT. Translation: CASMVTSGSTDTQYF.

V and J are TRBV4-2 and TRBJ2-3; D call uncertain. This CDR3 has 17 residues. CDR1 and CDR2 from the germline V gene are LGHNA and YNFKEQ. The V end lost 4 bases, the J end lost 0 bases, and 17 bases lay between the germline ends. CDR3 sequence: CASSLGALSASTDTQYF. Here the CDR3 DNA reads TGTGCCAGCAGCCTAGGAGCCCTTTCCGCTAGCACAGATACGCAGTATTTT.

V usage is TRBV29-1 and J usage is TRBJ2-7, with 7 bases lining up with TRBD2. The CDR3 consists of 12 residues. V was pared by 7 bases and J by 3 bases, with 6 bases of the junction left unmatched. CDR1 and CDR2 (germline): SQVTM, ANQGSEA. CDR3 loop: CSGGLGYYEQYF. The CDR3 DNA reads as TGCAGCGGAGGACTAGGTTACTACGAGCAGTACTTC.

The rearrangement uses TRBV5-1 and TRBJ2-4; 8 positions match TRBD1. The CDR3 length is 15 residues. With V trimmed by 4 bases and J by 4 bases, 7 bases remained unmatched. The germline CDR1 and CDR2 sequences are SGHRS and YFSETQ. The CDR3 reads CASSVTGTGKNIQYF. Written as DNA, the CDR3 is TGCGCCAGCAGCGTGACCGGGACAGGTAAAAACATTCAGTACTTC.

The chain carries TRBV2 and TRBJ2-3, with D hard to call. V was pared by 8 bases and J by 4 bases, with 16 bases between. The CDR3 contains 14 residues. CDR1 and CDR2 (germline): SNHLY, FYNNEI. The CDR3 sequence is CASGSESLADTQYF. The CDR3 DNA reads as TGTGCCAGCGGAAGCGAATCACTTGCAGATACGCAGTATTTT.

The gene calls are TRBV11-2 and TRBJ1-1; the D gene is possibly TRBD1 (5 bases). V was cut by 8 bases and J by 9 bases, with 16 bases left in between. Germline CDR1 SGHAT, CDR2 FQNNGV. There are 12 residues in the CDR3. The CDR3 DNA reads as TGTGCCAGCGGTTTAAAGGGGATTCAAGCTTTCTTT. This sequence encodes CASGLKGIQAFF.

This clone was seen a handful of times. V and J are TRBV12-3 or TRBV12-4 and TRBJ1-2, with 7 bases identical to TRBD1. J lost 3 bases, V lost 5 bases, and 0 bases had no gene match. This CDR3 is built from 12 residues. The CDR3 DNA follows: TGTGCCAGCAGTGACAGGGACTATGGCTACACCTTC. Protein: CASSDRDYGYTF.

The rearrangement joins TRBV29-1 to TRBJ2-5, with 10 nucleotides matching TRBD2. V gave up 6 bases and J gave up 5 bases; unmatched junction bases: 9. This CDR3 is 14 amino acids long. The V gene's germline CDR1 is SQVTM and CDR2 ANQGSEA. The CDR3 region is CSVAASGRWETQYF. The CDR3 nucleotides read TGCAGCGTGGCCGCTAGCGGGAGATGGGAGACCCAGTACTTC.

This chain connects TRBV5-8 to TRBJ2-1; 7 bases are a match to TRBD2. The V and J ends lost 4 bases and 3 bases, in that order; junction bases with no gene match: 10. The CDR3 is 16 amino acids. The germline V gene has CDR1 SGHTS and CDR2 YDEGEE. The CDR3 loop reads CASSGEGRAGYNEQFF. The CDR3 bases are TGTGCCAGCAGCGGCGAGGGGAGGGCCGGCTACAATGAGCAGTTCTTC.

This chain connects TRBV27 to TRBJ2-2; the D gene is possibly TRBD2 (6 bases). Germline CDR1 is MNHEY and CDR2 is SMNVEV (reference sequence). There are 15 residues in the CDR3. Trimming stripped 2 bases from V and 1 base from J, with 8 bases between. CDR3 in DNA: TGTGCCAGCAGTTTACGGGGAGGGAACACCGGGGAGCTGTTTTTT. Translation gives CASSLRGGNTGELFF.